The 18 T cell receptor beta chains given below trace back to one sample, sequenced in a study of blood T cell repertoires in COVID-19 (dated by TCRdb to between 2020 and 2021). The library was prepared using the immunoSEQ multiplex PCR assay. Sourced from immuneACCESS, this table was stored by TCRdb with only in-frame sequences that have V and J called. A share of the clones is absent; for the studies checked, an unresolved V gene accounts for under half, and the remainder has no known explanation. The sample records about 400,000 clones, approximately 86% of which are singletons. Approximately 2.9% of the sample comes from the top ten. The specimen sequenced was peripheral blood. Receptors originate from a human donor in a cohort sampled during active COVID-19.

The chain has TRBV7-2 and TRBJ2-2; TRBD1 might be the D (6 bases). The CDR3 loop spans 18 amino acids. The germline V gene has CDR1 SGHTA and CDR2 FQGNSA. Trimming stripped 4 bases from V and 0 bases from J, with 18 bases between. DNA for the CDR3: TGTGCCAGCAGCTGGGGACCCTACAGGGACCCGAACACCGGGGAGCTGTTTTTT. As protein: CASSWGPYRDPNTGELFF.

The J gene is TRBJ2-7, the V gene TRBV27; 7 nucleotides line up with TRBD2. Germline CDR1 is MNHEY and CDR2 is SMNVEV (reference sequence). Trimming cost V 6 bases and J 3 bases; bases outside gene matches: 8. The CDR3 length is 14 residues. CDR3 coding DNA: TGTGCCAGCAGACGGGACTATGGGGTCTACGAGCAGTACTTC. Amino acids: CASRRDYGVYEQYF.

The rearrangement uses TRBV5-1 and TRBJ2-3; 9 positions match TRBD2. This CDR3 region has 15 residues. With V trimmed by 3 bases and J by 4 bases, 6 bases remained unmatched. Germline-derived CDR1 and CDR2 are SGHRS and YFSETQ. The CDR3 region has the DNA TGCGCCAGCAGCTGGGCTAGCGGGATATCAGATACGCAGTATTTT. Translating it yields CASSWASGISDTQYF.

The table lists this clone with a few counts. The V call is TRBV7-9, the J call TRBJ2-7; perhaps TRBD1 as D (6 bases). The CDR3 runs to 16 residues. Trimming stripped 2 bases from V and 1 base from J, with 15 bases between. Per germline, CDR1 SEHNR and CDR2 FQNEAQ (reference sequence). CDR3 amino acids: CASSLTTGSRSYEQYF. The CDR3, as DNA: TGTGCCAGCAGCTTAACAACAGGGTCCAGATCCTACGAGCAGTACTTC. Combining the CDR3 with reference TRBV7-9 and TRBJ2-7 gives the whole variable domain DTGVSQNPRHKITKRGQNVTFRCDPISEHNRLYWYRQTLGQGPEFLTYFQNEAQLEKSRLLSDRFSAERPKGSFSTLEIQRTEQGDSAMYLCASSLTTGSRSYEQYFGPGTRLTVT.

This chain connects TRBV5-1 to TRBJ2-2, with a possible D match to TRBD2 (6 bases). Trimming took 2 bases from V and 5 from J, leaving 13 bases between them. The germline CDR1 and CDR2 sequences are SGHRS and YFSETQ. CDR3 length: 15 residues. CDR3 bases: TGCGCCAGCAGCTTCTACGGGGGTGAGACCGGGGAGCTGTTTTTT. This sequence encodes CASSFYGGETGELFF.

The chain carries TRBV4-1 and TRBJ2-7; 11 bases map to TRBD2. Germline V gives CDR1 MGHRA, CDR2 YSYEKL. CDR3 length equals 18 residues. The trim removed 0 bases at V and 7 bases at J, leaving 14 bases unmatched. The CDR3 sequence is CASSQDTSSGRILYEQYF. CDR3 nucleotides: TGCGCCAGCAGCCAAGACACGTCTAGCGGGAGGATACTTTATGAGCAGTACTTC.

The chain carries TRBV5-4 and TRBJ2-1, with D possibly TRBD2 on 6 matching bases. V lost 0 bases to trimming and J lost 9 bases, with 13 bases between them. In germline, CDR1 is SGHNT, CDR2 YYREEE (reference sequence). The CDR3 totals 14 residues. The chain's CDR3 is CASSLELALGEQFF. CDR3 DNA: TGTGCCAGCAGCTTGGAACTAGCTTTGGGTGAGCAGTTCTTC.

A single count supports this clone. The chain links TRBV19 to TRBJ1-3, with D possibly being TRBD1 (6 bases). Germline-derived CDR1 and CDR2 are LNHDA and SQIVND (reference sequence). The V gene lost 8 bases and the J gene lost 0 bases, with 11 bases spanning the gap. CDR3 length: 14 residues. CDR3 DNA: TGTGCCAGTGGAGACAGGTCCTCTGGAAACACCATATATTTT. This encodes CASGDRSSGNTIYF.

At least ten counts were recorded for this clone. The chain links TRBV7-7 to TRBJ2-2; 8 nucleotides line up with TRBD1. CDR3 length equals 17 residues. V shed 0 bases and J 1 base; nucleotides not matched to a gene: 4. Germline V CDR1 and CDR2: SSHAT, FNYEAQ (reference sequence). CDR3 DNA sequence: TGTGCCAGCAGCTTAGCTGCCGGGACAGGGAACACCGGGGAGCTGTTTTTT. Its translation is CASSLAAGTGNTGELFF.

V usage is TRBV2 and J usage is TRBJ1-3; 9 bases are shared with TRBD1. Germline V gene lookup returns CDR1 SNHLY and CDR2 FYNNEI. The CDR3 sequence is 16 residues long. The V and J ends lost 4 bases and 2 bases, in that order; junction bases with no gene match: 6. The CDR3 region is CASSVDRGETGNTIYF. In DNA form, the CDR3 reads TGTGCCAGCAGTGTGGACAGGGGCGAAACTGGAAACACCATATATTTT.

This clone was seen once. The chain couples TRBV20-1 to TRBJ2-5, with 8 positions matching TRBD2. CDR1 is DFQATT and CDR2 is SNEGSKA in the germline V gene (reference sequence). The CDR3 is made up of 14 amino acids. Germline trimming cut 3 bases from V and 7 bases from J; bases unmatched to any gene: 10. Here the CDR3 reads CSASSGGGRGTQYF. The CDR3 DNA reads as TGCAGTGCTAGTTCCGGGGGGGGCCGGGGGACCCAGTACTTC.

The rearrangement uses TRBV5-1 and TRBJ2-7, with D hard to call. CDR1 is SGHRS, CDR2 YFSETQ, per germline. The length of the CDR3 is 14 residues. V was cut by 0 bases and J by 2 bases, with 9 bases left in between. CDR3 in DNA: TGCGCCAGCAGCTTGGCCTTAGGAGCCTACGAGCAGTACTTC. Its translation is CASSLALGAYEQYF. Full variable domain (missing parts from reference TRBV5-1 and TRBJ2-7): KAGVTQTPRYLIKTRGQQVTLSCSPISGHRSVSWYQQTPGQGLQFLFEYFSETQRNKGNFPGRFSGRQFSNSRSEMNVSTLELGDSALYLCASSLALGAYEQYFGPGTRLTVT.

The chain carries TRBV7-2 and TRBJ1-2; D may be TRBD1 (5 bases). The CDR3 totals 14 residues. V lost 5 bases and J 0 bases, leaving 10 bases between the germline ends. Germline V CDR1 and CDR2: SGHTA, FQGNSA. The CDR3 DNA is TGTGCCAGCAGCCCATCGGGGGCTAACTATGGCTACACCTTC. Translation gives CASSPSGANYGYTF.

The V gene is TRBV9, the J gene TRBJ1-6; 10 bases are shared with TRBD1. The V and J ends lost 7 bases and 7 bases, in that order; junction bases with no gene match: 11. Germline V gene data show CDR1 as SGDLS and CDR2 as YYNGEE. The CDR3 is 16 amino acids. In nucleotides, the CDR3 is TGTGCCAGCGGACCCCACCCGGGACAGGGGAATTCACCCCTCCACTTT. It is translated as CASGPHPGQGNSPLHF.

V and J are TRBV11-2 and TRBJ2-7; TRBD2 matches at 12 bases. V was pared by 8 bases and J by 5 bases, with 7 bases of the junction left unmatched. The CDR3 is 14 amino acids. The germline V gene has CDR1 SGHAT and CDR2 FQNNGV. CDR3 nucleotide sequence: TGTGCCAGCGGAGGACTAGCGGGATTTAACGAGCAGTACTTC. This codes for CASGGLAGFNEQYF.

J is TRBJ2-7 and V is TRBV5-1, with a tentative D call TRBD1 (6 bases). Germline CDR1 SGHRS, CDR2 YFSETQ. The germline V and J ends were trimmed by 0 bases and 2 bases, with 12 bases remaining between them. There are 15 residues in the CDR3. CDR3 DNA: TGCGCCAGCAGCTTGGGGGGGCAGGAGGCCTACGAGCAGTACTTC. The encoded protein is CASSLGGQEAYEQYF.

This chain links TRBV10-3 with TRBJ1-3; D possibly corresponds to TRBD1 (6 bases). Trimming removed 7 bases from V and 6 bases from J, with 19 bases in between. The CDR3 is 15 amino acids. Per the germline V gene, CDR1 is ENHRY and CDR2 is SYGVKD. In DNA, the CDR3 is TGTGCCATCAAACCCGGGATACAGGGCGAAAACACCATATATTTT. Its protein is CAIKPGIQGENTIYF.

V is TRBV19 and J is TRBJ2-1; D is uncertain. Germline V gives CDR1 LNHDA, CDR2 SQIVND (reference sequence). The CDR3 has 13 residues. V was trimmed by 1 base and J by 5 bases, leaving 6 bases between them. In DNA form, the CDR3 reads TGTGCCAGTAGTATAGCCGTCGACAATGAGCAGTTCTTC. This sequence encodes CASSIAVDNEQFF.